The entry that follows covers one TCR beta chain sequence. Trimming removed 5 bases from V and 3 bases from J, with 11 bases in between. In germline, CDR1 is SEHNR, CDR2 FQNEAQ (reference sequence). The CDR3 runs to 13 residues. Both 60 Vbeta primers and 13 Jbeta primers went into the PCR. The data were produced by immunoSEQ multiplex PCR, yet TCRdb's version contains in-frame clones alone and is incomplete. The sample yields about 61,000 clones, 80% to 90% seen once. The data were taken from a study of cytomegalovirus exposure and HLA in healthy donors. The receptor was derived from a man aged 25 to 40 in good health and CMV-seropositive. Sequenced input: PBMCs. This chain joins TRBV7-9 and TRBJ2-7; D possibly corresponds to TRBD2 (5 bases). The CDR3 spells CASSPRSGYEQYF. In DNA form, the CDR3 reads TGTGCCAGCAGCCCCAGGAGCGGCTACGAGCAGTACTTC.